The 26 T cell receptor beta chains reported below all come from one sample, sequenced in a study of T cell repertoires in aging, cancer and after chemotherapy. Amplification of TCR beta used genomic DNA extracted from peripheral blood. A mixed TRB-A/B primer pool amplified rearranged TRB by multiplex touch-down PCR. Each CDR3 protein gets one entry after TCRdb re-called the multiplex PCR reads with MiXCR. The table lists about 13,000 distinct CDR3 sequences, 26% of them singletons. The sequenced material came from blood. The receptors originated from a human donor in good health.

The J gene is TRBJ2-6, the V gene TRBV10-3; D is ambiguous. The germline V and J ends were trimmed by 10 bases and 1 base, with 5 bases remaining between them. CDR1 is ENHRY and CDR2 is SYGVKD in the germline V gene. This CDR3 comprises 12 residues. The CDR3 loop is CATGSGANVLTF. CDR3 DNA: TGTGCCACCGGGTCTGGGGCCAACGTCCTGACTTTC.

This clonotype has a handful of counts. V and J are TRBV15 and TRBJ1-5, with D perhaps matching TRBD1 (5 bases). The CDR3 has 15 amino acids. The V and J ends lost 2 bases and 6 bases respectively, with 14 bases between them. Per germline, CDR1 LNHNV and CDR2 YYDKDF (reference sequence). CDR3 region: CATSRPSGSSQPQHF. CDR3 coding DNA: TGTGCCACCAGCAGACCCTCAGGGAGTAGTCAGCCCCAGCATTTT.

Written as DNA, the CDR3 is TGTGCCACCAGTGATCCGAGCGGGGGCCGCTTTAGCTCCTACAATGAGCAGTTCTTC. This translates into CATSDPSGGRFSSYNEQFF. This rearrangement joins TRBV24-1 to TRBJ2-1; 8 positions match TRBD2. The CDR3 length is 19 residues. With 3 bases clipped from V and 0 bases from J, the junction kept 12 bases outside the gene matches. Germline CDR1 KGHDR, CDR2 SFDVKD.

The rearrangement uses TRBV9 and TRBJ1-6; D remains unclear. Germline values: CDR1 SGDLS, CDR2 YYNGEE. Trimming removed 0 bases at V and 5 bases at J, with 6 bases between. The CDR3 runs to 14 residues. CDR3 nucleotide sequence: TGTGCCAGCAGCGTAGAACCGAATAATTCACCCCTCCACTTT. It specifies CASSVEPNNSPLHF.

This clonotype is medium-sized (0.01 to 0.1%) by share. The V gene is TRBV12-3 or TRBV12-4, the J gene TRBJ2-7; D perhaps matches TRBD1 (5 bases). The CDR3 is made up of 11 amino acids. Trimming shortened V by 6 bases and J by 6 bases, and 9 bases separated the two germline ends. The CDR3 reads CASSRQFEQYF. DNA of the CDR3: TGTGCCAGCAGCCGACAGTTCGAGCAGTACTTC.

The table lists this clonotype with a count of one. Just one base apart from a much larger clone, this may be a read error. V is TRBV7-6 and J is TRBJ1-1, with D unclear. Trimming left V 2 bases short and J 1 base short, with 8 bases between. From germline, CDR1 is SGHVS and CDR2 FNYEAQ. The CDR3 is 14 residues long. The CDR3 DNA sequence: TGTGCCAGCAGCTTACTCAAAGAGAACACTGAAGCTTTCTTT. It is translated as CASSLLKENTEAFF.

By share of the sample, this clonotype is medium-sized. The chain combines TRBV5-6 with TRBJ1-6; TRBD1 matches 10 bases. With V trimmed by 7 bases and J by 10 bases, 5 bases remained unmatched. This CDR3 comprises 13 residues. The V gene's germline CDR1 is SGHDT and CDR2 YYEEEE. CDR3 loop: CASGDRGGSPLHF. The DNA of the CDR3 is TGTGCCAGCGGGGACAGGGGTGGATCACCCCTCCACTTT. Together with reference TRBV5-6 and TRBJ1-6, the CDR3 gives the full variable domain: DAGVTQSPTHLIKTRGQQVTLRCSPKSGHDTVSWYQQALGQGPQFIFQYYEEEERQRGNFPDRFSGHQFPNYSSELNVNALLLGDSALYLCASGDRGGSPLHFGNGTRLTVT.

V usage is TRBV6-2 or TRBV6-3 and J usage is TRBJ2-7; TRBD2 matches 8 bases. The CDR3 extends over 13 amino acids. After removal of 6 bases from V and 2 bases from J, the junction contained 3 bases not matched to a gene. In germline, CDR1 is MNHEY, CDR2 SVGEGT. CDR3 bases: TGTGCCAGCAGCCGGACTAGCCCCTACGAGCAGTACGTC. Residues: CASSRTSPYEQYV.

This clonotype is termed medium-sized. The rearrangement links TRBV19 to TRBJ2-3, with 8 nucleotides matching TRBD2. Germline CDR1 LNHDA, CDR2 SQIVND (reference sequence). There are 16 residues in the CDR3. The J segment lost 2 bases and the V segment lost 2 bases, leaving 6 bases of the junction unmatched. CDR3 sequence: CASSIPRRGATDTQYF. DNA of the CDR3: TGTGCCAGTAGTATACCGAGGCGGGGGGCCACAGATACGCAGTATTTT. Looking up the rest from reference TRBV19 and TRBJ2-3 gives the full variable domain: DGGITQSPKYLFRKEGQNVTLSCEQNLNHDAMYWYRQDPGQGLRLIYYSQIVNDFQKGDIAEGYSVSREKKESFPLTVTSAQKNPTAFYLCASSIPRRGATDTQYFGPGTRLTVL.

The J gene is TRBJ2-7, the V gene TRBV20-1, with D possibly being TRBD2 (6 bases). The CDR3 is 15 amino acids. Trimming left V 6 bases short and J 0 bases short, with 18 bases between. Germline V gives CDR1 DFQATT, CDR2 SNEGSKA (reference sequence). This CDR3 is CSAIGTLDNSYEQYF. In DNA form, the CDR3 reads TGCAGTGCCATCGGGACTTTAGATAACTCCTACGAGCAGTACTTC.

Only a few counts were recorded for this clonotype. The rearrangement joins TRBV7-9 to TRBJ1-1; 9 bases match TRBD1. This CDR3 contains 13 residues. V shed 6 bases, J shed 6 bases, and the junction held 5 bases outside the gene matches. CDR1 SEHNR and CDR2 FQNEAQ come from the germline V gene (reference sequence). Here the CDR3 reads CASSFGQGSEAFF. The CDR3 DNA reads TGTGCCAGCAGTTTTGGACAGGGGTCTGAAGCTTTCTTT.

DNA for the CDR3: TGTGCCAGCAGCTATGGAGAGACCCAGTACTTC. Protein: CASSYGETQYF. The V and J genes are TRBV12-3 or TRBV12-4 and TRBJ2-5, with D unclear. This CDR3 spans 11 amino acids. V dropped 6 bases and J dropped 4 bases, with 6 bases sitting between them.

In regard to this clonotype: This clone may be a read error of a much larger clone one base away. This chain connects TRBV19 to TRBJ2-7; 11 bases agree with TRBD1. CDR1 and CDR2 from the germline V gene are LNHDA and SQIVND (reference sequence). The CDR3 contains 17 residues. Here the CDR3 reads CVSSMYTGTGGSYEQYF. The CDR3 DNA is TGTGTCAGTAGTATGTACACCGGGACAGGGGGATCCTACGAGCAGTACTTC.

In DNA form, the CDR3 reads TGTGCCACCAGCGGGGTGGGGTCAGGAAACACCATATATTTT. This gives the protein CATSGVGSGNTIYF. V is TRBV15 and J is TRBJ1-3; D ambiguous. Germline V CDR1 and CDR2: LNHNV, YYDKDF (reference sequence). This CDR3 spans 14 amino acids. V lost 5 bases to trimming and J lost 4 bases, with 12 bases between them.

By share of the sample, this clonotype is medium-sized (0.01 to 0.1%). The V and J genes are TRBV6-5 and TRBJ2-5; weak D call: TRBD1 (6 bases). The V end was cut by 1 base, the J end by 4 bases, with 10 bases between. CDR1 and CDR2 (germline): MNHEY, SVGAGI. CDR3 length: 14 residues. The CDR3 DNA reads TGTGCCAGCAGTTACTTGTCCAGGGGAGAGACCCAGTACTTC. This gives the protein CASSYLSRGETQYF.

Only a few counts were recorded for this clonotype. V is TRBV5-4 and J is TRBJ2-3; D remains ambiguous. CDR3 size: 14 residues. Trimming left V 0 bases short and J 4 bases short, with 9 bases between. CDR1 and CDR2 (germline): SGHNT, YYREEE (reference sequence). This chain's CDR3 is CASSLVGTADTQYF. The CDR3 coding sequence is TGTGCCAGCAGCTTGGTGGGCACAGCAGATACGCAGTATTTT. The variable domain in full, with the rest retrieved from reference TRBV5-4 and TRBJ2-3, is ETGVTQSPTHLIKTRGQQVTLRCSSQSGHNTVSWYQQALGQGPQFIFQYYREEENGRGNFPPRFSGLQFPNYSSELNVNALELDDSALYLCASSLVGTADTQYFGPGTRLTVL.

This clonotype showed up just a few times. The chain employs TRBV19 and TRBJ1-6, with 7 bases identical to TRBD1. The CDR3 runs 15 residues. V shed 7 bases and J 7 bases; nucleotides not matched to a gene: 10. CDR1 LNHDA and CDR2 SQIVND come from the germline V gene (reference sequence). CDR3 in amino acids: CASTSLARGNSPLHF. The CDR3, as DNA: TGTGCCAGTACCAGTTTGGCCAGGGGGAATTCACCCCTCCACTTT.

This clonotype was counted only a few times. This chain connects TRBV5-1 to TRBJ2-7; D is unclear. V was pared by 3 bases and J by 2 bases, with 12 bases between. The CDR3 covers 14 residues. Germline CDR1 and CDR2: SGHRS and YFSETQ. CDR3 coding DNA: TGCGCCAGCAGCTCTGGACCCGGCCCCTACGAGCAGTACGTC. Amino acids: CASSSGPGPYEQYV.

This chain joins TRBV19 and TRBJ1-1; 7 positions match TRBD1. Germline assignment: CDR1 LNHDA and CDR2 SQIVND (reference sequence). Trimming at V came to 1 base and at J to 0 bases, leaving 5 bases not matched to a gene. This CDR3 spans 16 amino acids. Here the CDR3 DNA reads TGTGCCAGTAGTATAGGGGGGACAGCCTTGAACACTGAAGCTTTCTTT. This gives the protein CASSIGGTALNTEAFF.

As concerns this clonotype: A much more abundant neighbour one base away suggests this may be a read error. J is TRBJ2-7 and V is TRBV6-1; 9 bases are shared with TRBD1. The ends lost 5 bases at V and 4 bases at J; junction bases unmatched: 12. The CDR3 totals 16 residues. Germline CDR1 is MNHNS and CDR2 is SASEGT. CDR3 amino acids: CASSYYWDRVSYEQYF. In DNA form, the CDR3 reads TGTGCCAGCAGTTATTATTGGGACAGGGTCTCTTACGAGCAGTACTTC.

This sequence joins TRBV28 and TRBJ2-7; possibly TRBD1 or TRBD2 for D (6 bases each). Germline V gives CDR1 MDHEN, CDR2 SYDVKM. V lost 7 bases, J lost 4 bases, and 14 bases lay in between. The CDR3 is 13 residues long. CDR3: CASTRGASYEQYV. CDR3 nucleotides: TGTGCCAGCACGAGGGGGGCTTCTTACGAGCAGTACGTC.

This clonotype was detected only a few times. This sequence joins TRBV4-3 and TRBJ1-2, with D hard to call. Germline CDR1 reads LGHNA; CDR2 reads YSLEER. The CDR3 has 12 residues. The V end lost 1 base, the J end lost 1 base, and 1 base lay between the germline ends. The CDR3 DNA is TGCGCCAGCAGCCAAGTTAACTATGGCTACACCTTC. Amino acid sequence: CASSQVNYGYTF.

CDR3 nucleotides: TGCGCCAGCAGCCAAGACCCCAGGGAGAACACTGAAGCTTTCTTT. Translated: CASSQDPRENTEAFF. This chain connects TRBV4-3 to TRBJ1-1; possibly TRBD1 for D (5 bases). The germline CDR1 and CDR2 sequences are LGHNA and YSLEER. Between the trimmed V and J ends, which lost 0 bases and 1 base, there was a span of 9 bases. This CDR3 contains 15 residues.

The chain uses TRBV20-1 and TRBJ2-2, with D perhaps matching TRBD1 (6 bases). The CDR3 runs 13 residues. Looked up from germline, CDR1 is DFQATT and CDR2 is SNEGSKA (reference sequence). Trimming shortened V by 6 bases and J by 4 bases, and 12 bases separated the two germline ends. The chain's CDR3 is CSAPRGGTGELFF. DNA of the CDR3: TGCAGTGCCCCCAGAGGGGGCACCGGGGAGCTGTTTTTT.

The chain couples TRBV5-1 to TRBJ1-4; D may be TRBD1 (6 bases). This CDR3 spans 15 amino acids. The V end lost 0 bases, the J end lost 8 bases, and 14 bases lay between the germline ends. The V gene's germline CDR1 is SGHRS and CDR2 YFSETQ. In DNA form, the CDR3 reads TGCGCCAGCAGCTTGGGGGCAGGGGCCGGCGAAAAACTGTTTTTT. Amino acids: CASSLGAGAGEKLFF.

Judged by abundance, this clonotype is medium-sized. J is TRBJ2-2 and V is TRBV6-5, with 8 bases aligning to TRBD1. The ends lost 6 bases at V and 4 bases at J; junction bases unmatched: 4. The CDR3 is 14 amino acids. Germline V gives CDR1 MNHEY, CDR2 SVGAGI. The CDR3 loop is CASSTDRGTGELFF. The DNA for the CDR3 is TGTGCCAGCAGCACAGACAGGGGCACCGGGGAGCTGTTTTTT.